This TCR beta chain was found in a study of memory CD4+ T cells and cytomegalovirus serostatus. On this clone itself: Its cognate antigen is unknown.

CDR1 is SQVTM and CDR2 is ANQGSEA in the germline V gene. CDR3 size: 14 residues. The trim removed 5 bases at V and 3 bases at J, leaving 4 bases unmatched. Study conclusions and caveats: Median bootstrapped AUC for CMV status was approximately 0.96 originally, 0.85 to 0.92 US-trained. CD4+ memory repertoires contained 67 of 164 reported CMV TCRbeta sequences. The CMV-associated TCR signature appears largely within the CD4+ memory repertoire.

Some clones are missing from TCRdb's copy, which holds only in-frame ones; the method was immunoSEQ multiplex PCR. The table includes some 57,000 clones, more than 60% detected once. Single viable CD3+CD4+CD8-CD45RO+ cells were sorted as the memory CD4+ T cells. What was sequenced was memory CD4+ T cells from blood. The clonotype comes from an adult in good health and CMV-seronegative. The V call is TRBV29-1, the J call TRBJ2-1, with 10 bases that match TRBD2. Here the CDR3 DNA reads TGCAGCGTTCTTAGCGGGAGGCTCTACAATGAGCAGTTCTTC. The encoded protein is CSVLSGRLYNEQFF.